Listed below are T cell receptor beta chains from one sample, sequenced in a study of T cell responses to AZD1222 COVID-19 vaccine. Data came from immunoSEQ multiplex PCR; TCRdb stores just in-frame clones and leaves some out. The sample lists some 200,000 clones, under 95% occurring once. This specimen consisted of peripheral blood, obtained on day 0 of AZD1222 vaccination. Receptor source: an adult in good health. The CDR3 runs from the conserved cysteine through the conserved F or W. The D gene is left open where the match is weak. Only some rows state a clone size, as once, few, many or a class for expanded clones.

V	J	size	D	DNA	CDR3
TRBV9	TRBJ2-3	-	-	TGTGCCAGCAGCAACATTAACCCTGTGATTACAGATACGCAGTATTTT	CASSNINPVITDTQYF
TRBV6-1	TRBJ1-5	once	-	TGTGCCAGCAGTGAAGCGCTGTCTGGGGGCGGAAATCAGCCCCAGCATTTT	CASSEALSGGGNQPQHF
TRBV28	TRBJ1-1	-	TRBD1	TGTGCCAGCAGTCCACCCTGGACAGGGGGGACTGAAGCTTTCTTT	CASSPPWTGGTEAFF
TRBV9	TRBJ2-7	-	-	TGTGCCAGCAGCGTAAGACCGGGACAATCCTACGAGCAGTACTTC	CASSVRPGQSYEQYF
TRBV18	TRBJ1-5	-	TRBD1	TGTGCCAGCTCACGGACAGGGCAAAATCAGCCCCAGCATTTT	CASSRTGQNQPQHF
TRBV5-8	TRBJ2-7	-	-	TGTGCCAGCAGCTTGTCTCGGGGCCCCTACGAGCAGTACTTC	CASSLSRGPYEQYF
TRBV6-8	TRBJ2-7	-	-	TGTGCCAGCAGACCAAGTCGGGAGTACGAGCAGTACTTC	CASRPSREYEQYF
TRBV5-1	TRBJ1-2	once	-	TGCGCCAGCAGCTTGGACGGGGGCGTACTGGGCTACACCTTC	CASSLDGGVLGYTF
TRBV11-2	TRBJ2-7	-	-	TGTGCCAGCAGCCCGACCGCGACCTACGAGCAGTACTTC	CASSPTATYEQYF
TRBV9	TRBJ1-1	-	-	TGTGCCAGCAGCGCCTCCGGGACGTTGAACACTGAAGCTTTCTTT	CASSASGTLNTEAFF
TRBV19	TRBJ2-1	-	TRBD1	TGTGCCAGTAGTATAGTTTCAGAGGGGGCGTTGCACAATGAGCAGTTCTTC	CASSIVSEGALHNEQFF
TRBV28	TRBJ1-3	-	TRBD1	TGTGCCAGCAGTAGAAGACCAGGGGGTGGAAACACCATATATTTT	CASSRRPGGGNTIYF
TRBV5-8	TRBJ1-1	-	TRBD1	TGTGCCAGCAGCTTGGAGGGACAGGGAATCGGCACTGAAGCTTTCTTT	CASSLEGQGIGTEAFF
TRBV9	TRBJ2-7	-	-	TGTGCCAGCAGCCCCAGTGGGGGGCGGGAGCAGTACTTC	CASSPSGGREQYF
TRBV11-2	TRBJ2-1	-	-	TGTGCCAGCACCGAAGGGGCCCGCAATGAGCAGTTCTTC	CASTEGARNEQFF
TRBV19	TRBJ1-5	-	-	TGTGCCAGTTTGGCTGCAGGTCAGCCCCAGCATTTT	CASLAAGQPQHF
TRBV7-2	TRBJ2-1	-	TRBD2	TGTGCCAGCAGCTTGGTGGCTAGCGGGAGTCATGAGCAGTTCTTC	CASSLVASGSHEQFF
TRBV9	TRBJ2-5	-	-	TGTGCCAGCAGCGCTCGGGGGGCCAACCAAGAGACCCAGTACTTC	CASSARGANQETQYF
TRBV7-3	TRBJ1-3	-	-	TGTGCCAGCAGCTTAGACAGCATGACTGGAAACACCATATATTTT	CASSLDSMTGNTIYF
TRBV7-6	TRBJ2-7	-	TRBD1	TGTGCCAGCAGCTCCTCCGGGACAGGGTCCGAGCAGTACTTC	CASSSSGTGSEQYF
TRBV29-1	TRBJ1-2	few	TRBD1	TGCAGCGTTGAACTTGGGACAGAGCCGTATGGCTACACCTTC	CSVELGTEPYGYTF
TRBV11-2	TRBJ2-3	-	-	TGTGCCAGCAGCGTAGGGGTGTCACCGGGATGGACAGATACGCAGTATTTT	CASSVGVSPGWTDTQYF
TRBV2	TRBJ2-7	-	TRBD2	TGTGCCAGCAGTGAGTCGGCGGGAGGTGCCTACGAGCAGTACTTC	CASSESAGGAYEQYF
TRBV5-1	TRBJ1-4	-	TRBD1	TGCGCCAGCAGCGTCACAGGGGGAGGTAATGAAAAACTGTTTTTT	CASSVTGGGNEKLFF
TRBV28	TRBJ1-5	-	-	TGTGCCAGCAGTTCCTCGGAGCCCCAGCATTTT	CASSSSEPQHF
TRBV7-2	TRBJ1-3	-	-	TGTGCCAGCAGCAGACCTGAGGGAGTTAAATATTTT	CASSRPEGVKYF
TRBV5-1	TRBJ2-3	-	-	TGCGCCAGCAGCCCGTTATCCGGACTGCGTAGGGGCACAGATACGCAGTATTTT	CASSPLSGLRRGTDTQYF
TRBV3-1/TRBV3-2	TRBJ1-2	-	TRBD1	TGTGCCAGCAGCCTGAATGGGGACAGAACCTATGGCTACACCTTC	CASSLNGDRTYGYTF
TRBV19	TRBJ2-7	few	-	TGTGCCAGTACGCCGAGGCCGCCTTACGAGCAGTACTTC	CASTPRPPYEQYF
TRBV5-8	TRBJ1-2	-	-	TGTGCCAGCAGCCCCGTGGGACACGGGAACTATGGCTACACCTTC	CASSPVGHGNYGYTF
TRBV7-6	TRBJ1-5	-	TRBD1	TGTGCCAGCAGCCGAGGACAGGGGCGAGGTCAGCCCCAGCATTTT	CASSRGQGRGQPQHF
TRBV28	TRBJ2-3	once	-	TGTGCCAGCAGTTCCCCCCTGAAGACGGACTGGTTCACAGATACGCAGTATTTT	CASSSPLKTDWFTDTQYF
TRBV19	TRBJ2-7	-	TRBD2	TGTGCCAGTAACGGCGGGAGCACCTACGAGCAGTACTTC	CASNGGSTYEQYF
TRBV6-2/TRBV6-3	TRBJ2-5	-	-	TGTGCCAGCAGCAGGGACCGTCAAGAGACCCAGTACTTC	CASSRDRQETQYF
TRBV3-1/TRBV3-2	TRBJ1-4	-	TRBD1	TGTGCCAGCAGCCAACGAATGGGACAGTCTTACGAAAAACTGTTTTTT	CASSQRMGQSYEKLFF
TRBV5-4	TRBJ2-2	-	-	TGTGCCAGCAGCTTTGGAGACCGGAGCGACACCGGGGAGCTGTTTTTT	CASSFGDRSDTGELFF
TRBV6-5	TRBJ2-1	-	-	TGTGCCAGCAGTAATAGCGGAAGCTCCTACAATGAGCAGTTCTTC	CASSNSGSSYNEQFF
TRBV11-2	TRBJ2-7	-	-	TGTGCCAGCAGCTTAGGGGACCATATCTACGAGCAGTACTTC	CASSLGDHIYEQYF
TRBV11-2	TRBJ2-1	-	TRBD2	TGTGCCAGCAGACCTAGGCCTCTACTAGCGGGAGACTACAATGAGCAGTTCTTC	CASRPRPLLAGDYNEQFF
TRBV3-1/TRBV3-2	TRBJ2-2	-	-	TGTGCCAGCAGCCAAGTAGTAGGCCGAACCGGGGAGCTGTTTTTT	CASSQVVGRTGELFF
TRBV19	TRBJ2-5	once	TRBD1	TGTGCCAGTAGTATGGGGACAGGGTTTTCCCAAGAGACCCAGTACTTC	CASSMGTGFSQETQYF
TRBV21-1	TRBJ2-7	-	-	TGTGCCAGCAGCAAAGGAGCGGGTGGTTCCATTTCCTACGAGCAGTACTTC	CASSKGAGGSISYEQYF
TRBV27	TRBJ2-2	-	-	TGTGCCAGCAGTCGAAGGGGGACATCGGGCACCGGGGAGCTGTTTTTT	CASSRRGTSGTGELFF